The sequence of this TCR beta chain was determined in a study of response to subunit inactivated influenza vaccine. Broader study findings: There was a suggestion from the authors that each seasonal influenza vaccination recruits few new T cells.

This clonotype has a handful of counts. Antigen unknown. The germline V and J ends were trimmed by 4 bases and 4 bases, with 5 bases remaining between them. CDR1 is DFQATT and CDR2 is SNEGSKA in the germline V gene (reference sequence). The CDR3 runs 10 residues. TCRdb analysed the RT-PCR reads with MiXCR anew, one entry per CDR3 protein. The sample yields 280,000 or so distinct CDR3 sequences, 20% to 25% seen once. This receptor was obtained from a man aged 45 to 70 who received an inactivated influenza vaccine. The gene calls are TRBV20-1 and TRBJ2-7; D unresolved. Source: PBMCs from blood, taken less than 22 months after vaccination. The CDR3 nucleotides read TGCAGTGCTACAGCTTACGAGCAGTACTTC. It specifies CSATAYEQYF.